This is a list of T cell receptor beta chains from one sample in a study of T cells in tuberculosis. Profiling relied on immunoSEQ multiplex PCR, and the TCRdb table lists in-frame clones only, not all of them. This sample has approximately 35,000 clones, with 92% found just once. The source was PBMCs, collected at tuberculosis diagnosis. The receptors shown here come from an adult with tuberculosis. Some clones in this sample may be carry-over from other donors' samples. Both conserved end residues are part of each CDR3. D genes are given only for firm matches. Part of the rows lack a size; the others show once, few, many or a class for expanded clones.

d_call	v_call	clone_size	j_call	cdr3_aa	cdr3_nt
TRBD1	TRBV10-1	-	TRBJ2-1	CASSPGQDWYNEQFF	TGCGCCAGCAGTCCGGGACAGGATTGGTACAATGAGCAGTTCTTC
-	TRBV15	-	TRBJ2-7	CATSRDRQGYEQYF	TGTGCCACCAGCAGAGATCGACAAGGATACGAGCAGTACTTC
-	TRBV5-5	-	TRBJ1-1	CASSLVGGGNTEAFF	TGTGCCAGCAGCTTGGTCGGCGGCGGGAACACTGAAGCTTTCTTT
-	TRBV2	-	TRBJ2-7	CASSEGSGGYEQYF	TGTGCCAGCAGTGAAGGGTCAGGGGGGTACGAGCAGTACTTC
TRBD1	TRBV18	-	TRBJ1-1	CASSRTGTGVGHTEAFF	TGTGCCAGCTCCCGGACCGGGACAGGGGTAGGGCACACTGAAGCTTTCTTT
-	TRBV7-8	-	TRBJ2-7	CASSLYRSEAEQYF	TGTGCCAGCAGCTTATATAGAAGTGAAGCCGAGCAGTACTTC
-	TRBV7-8	-	TRBJ1-6	CASSLGGNSPLHF	TGTGCCAGCAGCTTAGGCGGGAATTCACCCCTCCACTTT
TRBD1	TRBV7-6	-	TRBJ2-7	CASSLGPGTETYEQYF	TGTGCCAGCAGCTTAGGCCCCGGGACAGAGACCTACGAGCAGTACTTC
-	TRBV21-1	-	TRBJ1-5	CASSIQDQPQHF	TGTGCCAGCAGCATACAGGATCAGCCCCAGCATTTT
-	TRBV7-8	-	TRBJ2-1	CASSLGLRGLDFYNEQFF	TGTGCCAGCAGCTTAGGTCTTAGGGGACTCGACTTTTACAATGAGCAGTTCTTC
-	TRBV6-1	-	TRBJ2-7	CASSEVGQSYEQYF	TGTGCCAGCAGTGAAGTTGGACAGTCTTACGAGCAGTACTTC
-	TRBV21-1	-	TRBJ1-2	CASSKVGVFNYGYTF	TGTGCCAGCAGCAAAGTGGGCGTGTTCAACTATGGCTACACCTTC
TRBD2	TRBV29-1	-	TRBJ2-7	CSVELAGDFYEQYF	TGCAGCGTTGAACTAGCGGGGGACTTCTACGAGCAGTACTTC
TRBD1	TRBV5-4	-	TRBJ1-4	CASSLQGASEKLFF	TGTGCCAGCAGCTTGCAGGGGGCAAGCGAAAAACTGTTTTTT
TRBD2	TRBV27	-	TRBJ2-1	CASSEAGTRNEQFF	TGTGCCAGCAGTGAAGCGGGGACTAGAAATGAGCAGTTCTTC
-	TRBV18	-	TRBJ2-2	CASSPSSGTINTGELFF	TGTGCCAGCTCACCGTCGTCCGGGACAATCAACACCGGGGAGCTGTTTTTT
-	TRBV27	once	TRBJ1-1	CASSFSYMNTEAFF	TGTGCCAGCAGTTTTTCTTACATGAACACTGAAGCTTTCTTT
-	TRBV6-5	-	TRBJ1-1	CASSALEYTEAFF	TGTGCCAGCAGTGCACTGGAGTACACTGAAGCTTTCTTT
-	TRBV9	-	TRBJ1-2	CASSVGGATYGYTF	TGTGCCAGCAGCGTCGGAGGGGCCACCTATGGCTACACCTTC
-	TRBV9	-	TRBJ1-4	CASSPSWGGANEKLFF	TGTGCCAGCAGCCCCTCGTGGGGCGGTGCTAATGAAAAACTGTTTTTT
TRBD2	TRBV27	-	TRBJ2-7	CASRAYYGGGLAAPTSYEQYF	TGTGCCAGCAGAGCCTACTACGGCGGGGGACTAGCGGCGCCGACCTCCTACGAGCAGTACTTC
TRBD1	TRBV30	-	TRBJ1-2	CAWTKRVTGVYGYTF	TGTGCCTGGACCAAACGGGTCACAGGGGTCTATGGCTACACCTTC
TRBD1	TRBV6-5	-	TRBJ1-6	CASSYRDRNSPLHF	TGTGCCAGCAGCTACCGGGACAGAAATTCACCCCTCCACTTT
-	TRBV27	few	TRBJ1-1	CASSLHRVGVNTEAFF	TGTGCCAGCAGTTTGCACAGGGTCGGTGTGAACACTGAAGCTTTCTTT
TRBD1	TRBV5-4	-	TRBJ1-1	CASTRSSDRRDEAFF	TGTGCCAGCACCAGGTCATCGGACAGGAGAGATGAAGCTTTCTTT
-	TRBV21-1	-	TRBJ1-4	CASSPLKLFF	TGTGCCAGCAGTCCTTTAAAACTGTTTTTT
-	TRBV7-2	-	TRBJ2-7	CASSLTGQTRSYEQYF	TGTGCCAGCAGCTTAACAGGACAGACTCGCTCCTACGAGCAGTACTTC
-	TRBV6-6	-	TRBJ1-1	CASSYPRQSNTEAFF	TGTGCCAGCAGTTACCCTAGACAGTCGAACACTGAAGCTTTCTTT
TRBD1	TRBV29-1	-	TRBJ1-4	CSVVKLGQGDEKLFF	TGCAGCGTTGTTAAATTGGGACAGGGGGATGAAAAACTGTTTTTT
-	TRBV25-1	-	TRBJ2-1	CASSESRRWEQFF	TGTGCCAGCAGTGAATCCCGTAGATGGGAGCAGTTCTTC
TRBD1	TRBV9	-	TRBJ2-1	CASSTDRVSNEQFF	TGTGCCAGCAGCACGGACAGGGTGTCCAATGAGCAGTTCTTC
-	TRBV5-4	-	TRBJ2-7	CASSLQGPSYEQYF	TGTGCCAGCAGCTTGCAGGGGCCCTCCTACGAGCAGTACTTC
TRBD1	TRBV12-5	-	TRBJ1-5	CASGPYRGGQPQHF	TGTGCTAGTGGGCCTTACAGGGGAGGACAGCCCCAGCATTTT
-	TRBV25-1	-	TRBJ1-1	CASSESGRGEAFF	TGTGCCAGCAGTGAATCGGGCAGGGGTGAAGCTTTCTTT
-	TRBV15	-	TRBJ1-5	CATSRGRNQPQHF	TGTGCCACCAGCAGAGGGAGGAATCAGCCCCAGCATTTT
-	TRBV29-1	-	TRBJ2-7	CSVAGPSSYEQYF	TGCAGCGTAGCAGGGCCGAGCTCCTACGAGCAGTACTTC
TRBD2	TRBV11-2	-	TRBJ2-3	CASSLDLPSGGSDTQYF	TGTGCCAGCAGCTTAGATCTTCCAAGCGGGGGTTCAGATACGCAGTATTTT
-	TRBV27	-	TRBJ1-6	CASSSRTGRAYNSPLHF	TGTGCCAGCAGTTCCCGGACCGGGAGGGCCTATAATTCACCCCTCCACTTT
-	TRBV2	-	TRBJ1-5	CASSETVGNQPQHF	TGTGCCAGCAGTGAGACAGTGGGGAATCAGCCCCAGCATTTT
-	TRBV9	-	TRBJ2-3	CASSARGHPGDTQYF	TGTGCCAGCAGCGCCCGAGGGCACCCGGGAGATACGCAGTATTTT
TRBD1	TRBV6-1	-	TRBJ1-2	CAGLRGTGNYGYTF	TGTGCCGGACTACGCGGGACAGGGAACTATGGCTACACCTTC
-	TRBV19	-	TRBJ1-1	CASTMGGGWREAFF	TGTGCCAGTACTATGGGTGGAGGTTGGCGGGAAGCTTTCTTT
-	TRBV7-7	-	TRBJ1-1	CASSLCRSTKQVNTEAFF	TGTGCCAGCAGCTTATGTAGGTCGACCAAGCAGGTGAACACTGAAGCTTTCTTT
-	TRBV2	-	TRBJ1-1	CASSLWTANTEAFF	TGTGCCAGCAGTCTTTGGACAGCTAACACTGAAGCTTTCTTT
TRBD2	TRBV30	-	TRBJ2-7	CAWSVVRLAGGFEQYF	TGTGCCTGGAGTGTAGTCCGACTAGCGGGGGGTTTCGAGCAGTACTTC
-	TRBV2	-	TRBJ2-1	CALPTTRGNEQFF	TGTGCCCTCCCCACAACGCGGGGAAATGAGCAGTTCTTC
-	TRBV4-2	once	TRBJ1-4	CASSPMSTNEKLFF	TGTGCCAGCAGCCCTATGTCAACTAATGAAAAACTGTTTTTT
-	TRBV5-1	-	TRBJ1-4	CASSLDGTLLVPEKLFF	TGCGCCAGCAGCTTGGATGGGACATTATTAGTTCCGGAAAAACTGTTTTTT
-	TRBV11-2	-	TRBJ2-4	CASSFGGLGQDGNIQYF	TGTGCCAGCAGCTTTGGGGGCCTTGGTCAGGACGGAAACATTCAGTACTTC
-	TRBV19	once	TRBJ1-4	CATHISVLEEKLFF	TGTGCCACCCATATCAGTGTGCTTGAAGAAAAACTGTTTTTT
TRBD1	TRBV19	-	TRBJ2-7	CASSEGTGYYEQYF	TGTGCCAGTAGTGAGGGGACAGGGTACTACGAGCAGTACTTC
TRBD2	TRBV7-9	-	TRBJ2-3	CASSPSGWRIRGTDTQYF	TGTGCCAGCAGCCCTAGCGGGTGGCGGATACGGGGCACAGATACGCAGTATTTT
TRBD1	TRBV16	-	TRBJ1-6	CASSQFYSGGPLHF	TGTGCCAGCAGCCAATTCTACTCAGGGGGACCCCTCCACTTT
TRBD1	TRBV6-5	-	TRBJ2-4	CASSRTGGAYVDF	TGTGCCAGCAGCAGGACAGGGGGCGCTTATGTGGACTTC
-	TRBV18	-	TRBJ1-2	CASSPTDTGLFYGYTF	TGTGCCAGCTCACCCACGGATACAGGGTTGTTCTATGGCTACACCTTC